The next 31 T cell receptor beta chains were all read from a single sample in a study of T-cell memory formation after mild COVID-19. TCRdb processed the 5' RACE reads anew with MiXCR; each CDR3 protein has one entry. In the table there are roughly 400,000 distinct CDR3 sequences, roughly 26% of which are singletons. The material sequenced was PBMCs or a T cell subset sorted from them (not recorded which). Receptor source: an adult woman who had mild COVID-19 (a few samples of this study predate the infection). Cell type and time point are not known.

This clonotype was seen more than once but under ten times. This chain joins TRBV5-1 and TRBJ1-3; 9 nucleotides match TRBD1. Germline CDR1 reads SGHRS; CDR2 reads YFSETQ. The J segment lost 0 bases and the V segment lost 4 bases, leaving 11 bases of the junction unmatched. The CDR3 has 18 amino acids. The CDR3 sequence is CASSLGTGTGFSGNTIYF. The DNA of the CDR3 is TGCGCCAGCAGCCTCGGGACAGGGACTGGTTTCTCTGGAAACACCATATATTTT.

The chain has TRBV25-1 and TRBJ1-1; perhaps TRBD1 as D (5 bases). Germline CDR1 reads MGHDK; CDR2 reads SYGVNS. The CDR3 has 13 amino acids. V was clipped by 7 bases and J by 1 base, with 10 bases between them. The CDR3 loop is CASKVGGNTEAFF. CDR3 nucleotides: TGTGCCAGCAAGGTGGGGGGGAACACTGAAGCTTTCTTT.

This clonotype has only a few counts. The CDR3 DNA is TGTGCCAGCAGTGCAGGACAGGGGAACGAGCAGTACTTC. It encodes CASSAGQGNEQYF. The chain uses TRBV12-3 or TRBV12-4 and TRBJ2-7, with 9 bases matching TRBD1. The CDR3 is 13 amino acids. After removal of 5 bases from V and 5 bases from J, the junction contained 4 bases not matched to a gene.

This rearrangement joins TRBV5-4 to TRBJ2-2, with D hard to call. Germline CDR1 is SGHNT and CDR2 is YYREEE (reference sequence). V was trimmed by 3 bases and J by 2 bases, leaving 17 bases between them. The CDR3 runs 17 residues. CDR3 DNA sequence: TGTGCCAGCAGCTCAAATCAGAGGACCTATAACACCGGGGAGCTGTTTTTT. Translating it yields CASSSNQRTYNTGELFF.

The chain links TRBV12-3 or TRBV12-4 to TRBJ2-1, with 9 bases aligning to TRBD2. CDR3 length: 15 residues. After removal of 3 bases from V and 3 bases from J, the junction contained 3 bases not matched to a gene. CDR3 sequence: CASSFSLAGYNEQFF. The CDR3 bases are TGTGCCAGCAGTTTTTCACTAGCGGGCTACAATGAGCAGTTCTTC.

This rearrangement joins TRBV20-1 to TRBJ2-2; tentative D call: TRBD1 (6 bases). The CDR3 contains 16 residues. The V gene lost 1 base and the J gene lost 6 bases, with 18 bases spanning the gap. From germline, CDR1 is DFQATT and CDR2 SNEGSKA (reference sequence). CDR3 region: CSARGELGGEAGELFF. CDR3 nucleotides: TGCAGTGCTAGAGGAGAGCTAGGGGGAGAGGCCGGGGAGCTGTTTTTT.

This clonotype was seen more than once but under ten times. The chain recombines TRBV5-1 with TRBJ1-2, with no clear D. The CDR3 is 14 residues long. V lost 0 bases, J lost 0 bases, and 6 bases lay in between. Germline V lookup: CDR1 SGHRS, CDR2 YFSETQ. The CDR3 DNA sequence: TGCGCCAGCAGCTTGGACAGCCCTAACTATGGCTACACCTTC. This encodes CASSLDSPNYGYTF.

This clonotype was detected a few times. The chain employs TRBV4-1 and TRBJ2-1, with 11 bases aligning to TRBD2. Germline values: CDR1 MGHRA, CDR2 YSYEKL. This CDR3 has 18 residues. V was pared by 1 base and J by 4 bases, with 9 bases of the junction left unmatched. The CDR3 DNA reads TGCGCCAGCAGCCAAGGAGGACCCGGGACTAGCGGATACAATGAGCAGTTCTTC. Its protein product is CASSQGGPGTSGYNEQFF.

Only a few counts were recorded for this clonotype. This rearrangement joins TRBV12-3 or TRBV12-4 to TRBJ1-2; D ambiguous. The CDR3 runs to 14 residues. V shed 3 bases and J shed 4 bases, with 12 bases lying between them. The CDR3 loop is CASSLAGRSYGYTF. Here the CDR3 DNA reads TGTGCCAGCAGTTTGGCGGGGAGAAGCTATGGCTACACCTTC.

In its sample, this clonotype was seen many times. The chain is built from TRBV12-3 or TRBV12-4 and TRBJ2-1; D is perhaps TRBD1 (6 bases). Trimming left V 4 bases short and J 9 bases short, with 13 bases between. This CDR3 is 13 amino acids long. The CDR3 is CASSSQGGGEQFF. In DNA form, the CDR3 reads TGTGCCAGCAGTTCACAGGGCGGAGGTGAGCAGTTCTTC.

The chain recombines TRBV12-5 with TRBJ1-1, with 7 nucleotides matching TRBD1. Per germline, CDR1 LGHNT and CDR2 FRNRAP. The CDR3 is 14 amino acids. The V segment lost 6 bases and the J segment 4 bases; nucleotides outside the gene matches: 8. The chain's CDR3 is CASGHAAGGTEAFF. The CDR3 bases are TGTGCTAGTGGCCACGCCGCAGGGGGCACTGAAGCTTTCTTT.

This clonotype was found a few times. This chain connects TRBV4-1 to TRBJ1-1, with 7 bases identical to TRBD1. Trimming cost V 1 base and J 2 bases; bases outside gene matches: 4. Germline V CDR1 and CDR2: MGHRA, YSYEKL. This CDR3 region has 15 residues. CDR3 sequence (DNA): TGCGCCAGCAGCCAAGTTCAGGGGGGAAACACTGAAGCTTTCTTT. Its protein product is CASSQVQGGNTEAFF.

This chain uses TRBV25-1 with TRBJ1-1; tentatively, D is TRBD1 (5 bases). Per germline, CDR1 MGHDK and CDR2 SYGVNS. The CDR3 sequence is 14 residues long. The ends were cut back, 1 base at V and 6 bases at J, with 12 bases in the middle. DNA of the CDR3: TGTGCCAGCAGTGAATTTAACGGGGGGGCTGAAGCTTTCTTT. This encodes CASSEFNGGAEAFF.

This clonotype was seen ten or more times. The V call is TRBV12-3 or TRBV12-4, the J call TRBJ2-3; no reliable D call. The CDR3 consists of 12 residues. V was cut by 6 bases and J by 4 bases, with 8 bases left in between. CDR3 region: CASRQEADTQYF. In nucleotides, the CDR3 is TGTGCCAGCAGACAAGAGGCAGATACGCAGTATTTT.

The J gene is TRBJ1-6, the V gene TRBV9; no reliable D call. Trimming pared 6 bases from V and 1 base from J, leaving 14 bases between. The germline gives CDR1 SGDLS, CDR2 YYNGEE. The CDR3 consists of 16 residues. The CDR3 DNA reads TGTGCCAGCACCAAATACGGGTGGTCCTATAATTCACCCCTCCACTTT. It is translated as CASTKYGWSYNSPLHF.

V is TRBV12-2 and J is TRBJ2-7; TRBD2, as called in the table, went unchecked against the DNA. TRBV12-2 is listed as a pseudogene. The CDR3 consists of 15 residues. CDR3 DNA sequence: TGTGCAAGTCGCTTAGCGGTTCCGGCGGGATACGAGCAGTACTTC. Protein sequence: CASRLAVPAGYEQYF.

The rearrangement uses TRBV19 and TRBJ2-3; no firm D call. Germline CDR1 is LNHDA and CDR2 is SQIVND (reference sequence). The CDR3 is made up of 14 amino acids. Trimming pared 6 bases from V and 2 bases from J, leaving 12 bases between. Written as DNA, the CDR3 is TGTGCCAGTAGCGAGCTCAAATCCACAGATACGCAGTATTTT. Protein: CASSELKSTDTQYF.

The sample holds a few counts of this clonotype. V is TRBV6-5 and J is TRBJ2-3; D call uncertain. The V and J ends lost 6 bases and 0 bases respectively, with 13 bases between them. CDR1 is MNHEY and CDR2 is SVGAGI in the germline V gene. This CDR3 contains 15 residues. The CDR3 loop is CASSPRGYSTDTQYF. In DNA, the CDR3 is TGTGCCAGCAGCCCCCGCGGTTATAGCACAGATACGCAGTATTTT.

V gene TRBV14 combines with J gene TRBJ2-5; D tentatively reads TRBD1 or TRBD2 (6 bases each). Germline CDR1 reads SGHDN; CDR2 reads FVKESK. The CDR3 sequence is 13 residues long. With 4 bases removed from V and 5 bases from J, the gap between germline ends came to 11 bases. The CDR3 nucleotides read TGTGCCAGCAGCCGGGGGGCAGCGGAGACCCAGTACTTC. Protein: CASSRGAAETQYF.

This chain joins TRBV5-1 and TRBJ2-7, with D unclear. This CDR3 comprises 12 residues. Germline lookup yields CDR1 SGHRS and CDR2 YFSETQ. The V end was cut by 5 bases, the J end by 3 bases, with 9 bases between. CDR3 loop: CASRKGGYEQYF. CDR3 nucleotides: TGCGCCAGCAGGAAGGGCGGCTACGAGCAGTACTTC.

The J gene is TRBJ2-1, the V gene TRBV6-4, with D possibly being TRBD1 or TRBD2 (5 bases each). The V gene's germline CDR1 is MRHNA and CDR2 SNTAGT. There are 13 residues in the CDR3. With 0 bases removed from V and 12 bases from J, the gap between germline ends came to 12 bases. The CDR3 loop reads CASSDSRSGGQFF. For the CDR3, the DNA is TGTGCCAGCAGTGACTCGCGAAGTGGGGGGCAGTTCTTC.

The rearrangement uses TRBV12-3 or TRBV12-4 and TRBJ2-5; D gene unclear. V lost 3 bases, J lost 5 bases, and 13 bases lay in between. The CDR3 sequence is 14 residues long. CDR3 in DNA: TGTGCCAGCAGTTTCCGCTCTCGTATGGAGACCCAGTACTTC. The encoded protein is CASSFRSRMETQYF.

Of note for this clonotype: The junction shows a germline mismatch at one end, possibly a read error. The chain recombines TRBV27 with TRBJ2-7; TRBD1 or TRBD2 may be the D gene (5 bases each). Germline-derived CDR1 and CDR2 are MNHEY and SMNVEV (reference sequence). This CDR3 is 14 amino acids long. CDR3 sequence: CASSLRGWGYEKYF. The CDR3 DNA reads TGTGCCAGCAGTTTAAGAGGGTGGGGCTACGAGAAGTACTTC.

This clonotype was detected a few times. The chain joins TRBV9 to TRBJ2-7; D remains ambiguous. The V and J ends lost 0 bases and 2 bases respectively, with 9 bases between them. This CDR3 is built from 14 residues. The germline CDR1 and CDR2 sequences are SGDLS and YYNGEE. Here the CDR3 DNA reads TGTGCCAGCAGCGTAGTTCCCGGCGCCTACGAGCAGTACTTC. Amino acids: CASSVVPGAYEQYF.

This clonotype has at least ten counts. This sequence joins TRBV7-9 and TRBJ2-3; 11 bases are a match to TRBD2. There are 16 residues in the CDR3. Germline V gene lookup returns CDR1 SEHNR and CDR2 FQNEAQ (reference sequence). The V gene end was trimmed by 1 base and the J gene end by 4 bases; junction bases not matched to a gene: 4. The CDR3 coding sequence is TGTGCCAGCAGCTTAGTTCTAGCGGGAGGTTCAGATACGCAGTATTTT. This encodes CASSLVLAGGSDTQYF. Drawing the rest from reference TRBV7-9 and TRBJ2-3, the complete variable domain is DTGVSQNPRHKITKRGQNVTFRCDPISEHNRLYWYRQTLGQGPEFLTYFQNEAQLEKSRLLSDRFSAERPKGSFSTLEIQRTEQGDSAMYLCASSLVLAGGSDTQYFGPGTRLTVL.

The rearrangement joins TRBV18 to TRBJ2-7, with 10 bases identical to TRBD2. The CDR3 runs to 17 residues. With V trimmed by 3 bases and J by 5 bases, 13 bases remained unmatched. Germline V CDR1 and CDR2: KGHSH, LQKENI. The CDR3 is CASSPSLAGVSTHEQYF. The DNA of the CDR3 is TGTGCCAGCTCACCGTCGCTAGCGGGAGTCTCGACCCACGAGCAGTACTTC. Together with reference TRBV18 and TRBJ2-7, the CDR3 gives the full variable domain: NAGVMQNPRHLVRRRGQEARLRCSPMKGHSHVYWYRQLPEEGLKFMVYLQKENIIDESGMPKERFSAEFPKEGPSILRIQQVVRGDSAAYFCASSPSLAGVSTHEQYFGPGTRLTVT.

This sequence joins TRBV5-6 and TRBJ2-3, with TRBD1 matching 9 bases. V lost 1 base to trimming and J lost 0 bases; unmatched junction nucleotides: 12. Per germline, CDR1 SGHDT and CDR2 YYEEEE. The CDR3 has 19 residues. The CDR3 spells CASSLPRTGAGASTDTQYF. CDR3 nucleotide sequence: TGTGCCAGCAGCTTGCCCCGGACAGGGGCGGGGGCCAGCACAGATACGCAGTATTTT.

This clonotype was seen a handful of times. The chain combines TRBV7-3 with TRBJ2-3; 7 bases agree with TRBD2. Germline CDR1 SGHTA, CDR2 FQGTGA. This CDR3 has 16 residues. V shed 2 bases, J shed 1 base, and the junction held 6 bases outside the gene matches. CDR3 coding DNA: TGTGCCAGCAGCTTACAGACTAGCAAGGGCACAGATACGCAGTATTTT. It encodes CASSLQTSKGTDTQYF.

There are a few counts of this clonotype. The rearrangement uses TRBV4-2 and TRBJ1-1; D is unresolved. The CDR3 runs to 13 residues. V dropped 1 base and J dropped 5 bases, with 8 bases sitting between them. In germline, CDR1 is LGHNA, CDR2 YNFKEQ. DNA for the CDR3: TGTGCCAGCAGCCAAGTTTTGACAACTGAAGCTTTCTTT. This gives the protein CASSQVLTTEAFF.

This clonotype was seen only a few times. CDR3 amino acids: CASSVGGAGGNEQFF. CDR3 nucleotide sequence: TGTGCCAGCAGCGTAGGAGGTGCAGGGGGAAATGAGCAGTTCTTC. The chain carries TRBV9 and TRBJ2-1, with 7 bases lining up with TRBD1. The CDR3 has 15 residues. The germline V gene encodes CDR1 SGDLS and CDR2 YYNGEE. The V and J ends lost 0 bases and 7 bases, in that order; junction bases with no gene match: 7.

This chain uses TRBV24-1 with TRBJ1-5, with D unclear. Per germline, CDR1 KGHDR and CDR2 SFDVKD. Between the trimmed V and J ends, which lost 2 bases and 2 bases, there was a span of 6 bases. The CDR3 contains 14 residues. DNA of the CDR3: TGTGCCACCAGTGATTGGTCGGGCAATCAGCCCCAGCATTTT. Translated: CATSDWSGNQPQHF.